The 6 T cell receptor beta chains below come from one sample, sequenced in a study of T cell responses to AZD1222 COVID-19 vaccine. TCRdb's copy holds only in-frame clones and misses some; the assay was immunoSEQ multiplex PCR. The sample has some 100,000 clones; roughly 88% are singletons. Sample: peripheral blood, taken on day 0 of AZD1222 vaccination. The receptors stem from an adult in good health.

The J gene is TRBJ2-6, the V gene TRBV5-1, with D uncertain. Germline V gene data show CDR1 as SGHRS and CDR2 as YFSETQ. This CDR3 has 14 amino acids. V was cut by 4 bases and J by 1 base, with 6 bases left in between. In DNA, the CDR3 is TGCGCCAGCAGCGAGCAGTCTGGGGCCAACGTCCTGACTTTC. Translation: CASSEQSGANVLTF.

This clone has just one count. The chain employs TRBV5-6 and TRBJ2-2; D unresolved. The CDR3 has 13 residues. V was pared by 2 bases and J by 4 bases, with 6 bases between. Germline V gene lookup returns CDR1 SGHDT and CDR2 YYEEEE. The CDR3 sequence: CASSFLSTGELFF. The CDR3 coding sequence is TGTGCCAGCAGCTTCCTCAGCACCGGGGAGCTGTTTTTT.

The J gene is TRBJ1-4, the V gene TRBV3-1 (or the pseudogene TRBV3-2); 7 bases fit TRBD1. V shed 3 bases, J shed 8 bases, and the junction held 6 bases outside the gene matches. The germline CDR1 and CDR2 sequences are LGHDT and YNNKEL (reference sequence). There are 14 residues in the CDR3. In DNA form, the CDR3 reads TGTGCCAGCAGCCAGCCGCAGGGGGAAGAAAAACTGTTTTTT. It translates to CASSQPQGEEKLFF.

V usage is TRBV5-1 and J usage is TRBJ2-3; D unresolved. The CDR3 contains 18 residues. Germline V gives CDR1 SGHRS, CDR2 YFSETQ. The ends were cut back, 4 bases at V and 4 bases at J, with 25 bases in the middle. Written as DNA, the CDR3 is TGCGCCAGCAGCCCAAGACGTATGTCCCGGTTCTTTGCAGATACGCAGTATTTT. Amino acid sequence: CASSPRRMSRFFADTQYF.

The rearrangement links TRBV10-3 to TRBJ1-2; D gene ambiguous. Germline V gene lookup returns CDR1 ENHRY and CDR2 SYGVKD. The ends were cut back, 3 bases at V and 5 bases at J, with 10 bases in the middle. The CDR3 sequence is 13 residues long. CDR3 coding DNA: TGTGCCATCAGTGAAGACGGCAGATATGGCTACACCTTC. Translation gives CAISEDGRYGYTF.

The rearrangement links TRBV18 to TRBJ1-2; D remains ambiguous. Trimming pared 6 bases from V and 2 bases from J, leaving 19 bases between. The CDR3 is 16 residues long. CDR1 is KGHSH, CDR2 LQKENI, per germline. The CDR3 is CASSTVRRPSNYGYTF. The CDR3 coding sequence is TGTGCCAGCTCCACTGTCAGGCGCCCCTCGAACTATGGCTACACCTTC.